This T cell receptor beta chain stems from a study of blood T cells in healthy people across ages. On the study more broadly: Template switching retrieved approximately one barcoded beta molecule for each two T cells. General study findings and limits: It was the long-lived donors that had more naive CD4+ cells and higher diversity than aged donors. The study lacked donor CMV status, which possibly confounded expanded clonotype changes.

Per the germline V gene, CDR1 is LGHNA and CDR2 is YNFKEQ. This CDR3 contains 15 residues. Then a second PCR, running about 7 to 11 cycles, was carried out with a sample-barcoded 5' primer and a J-beta primer mix. Every single cDNA molecule received a tag from a template-switch adaptor with 12 random nucleotides. TCRdb reprocessed the 5' RACE reads with MiXCR, giving one entry per CDR3 protein. This repertoire shows 580,000 or so distinct CDR3 sequences, about 45% found once; its top ten account for roughly 24%. A note on this clonotype: The antigen is unknown. A junction boundary mismatches the germline segment, possibly from a read error.

The sequenced sample consisted of blood. The V and J genes are TRBV4-2 and TRBJ2-4; TRBD2 is a possible D gene (6 bases). The receptor was derived from an older man in good health. The CDR3 bases are TGTGCCAGCAGTCAAGTCGGAGGGAACGTGAACATTCAGTACTTC. Amino acid sequence: CASSQVGGNVNIQYF.